This T cell receptor beta chain came from a study of T cell changes during pregnancy in multiple sclerosis. V gave up 3 bases and J gave up 0 bases, with 8 bases separating them. The CDR3 has 14 residues. The germline V gene encodes CDR1 MNHEY and CDR2 SVGAGI. Here immunoSEQ multiplex PCR was the method, and the copy in TCRdb shows in-frame clones only, minus some. The sample has about 35,000 clones, 90% seen once. The material was peripheral blood, obtained in the third trimester of pregnancy. This TCR was recovered from a female donor in good health, enrolled as a control in a pregnancy study. This rearrangement joins TRBV6-5 to TRBJ1-2; possibly TRBD1 for D (5 bases). In DNA, the CDR3 is TGTGCCAGCAGTTATCAGGGAACTAACTATGGCTACACCTTC. This encodes CASSYQGTNYGYTF.